This passage covers 5 T cell receptor beta chains from one sample sequenced in a study of vaccination effects on CD4 cells after COVID-19. Antigens of these TCRs are unknown. Method: immunoSEQ multiplex PCR; TCRdb's copy keeps in-frame clones and lacks some. The data show around 36,000 clones, with approximately 70% seen just once and around 21% held by the top ten. ViraFEST used viral peptide pools to expand antigen-specific CD4+ T cells before sequencing. Isolation of CD4+ T cells took place after 10 days of culture. Vaccine recipients had no previous SARS-CoV-2 infection; their nucleocapsid antibodies were negative. The source was CD4+ T cells from PBMCs cultured with SARS-CoV-2 spike peptides, collected before COVID-19 vaccination. These receptors were collected from a human donor who received a COVID-19 vaccine.

The rearrangement links TRBV15 to TRBJ2-1; D is unresolved. The V gene lost 3 bases and the J gene lost 10 bases, with 7 bases spanning the gap. The CDR3 is 11 amino acids. From germline, CDR1 is LNHNV and CDR2 YYDKDF (reference sequence). The CDR3 DNA sequence: TGTGCCACCAGCAGGAGGCGGGAGCAGTTCTTC. Encoded protein: CATSRRREQFF.

The chain couples TRBV4-1 to TRBJ1-4; D uncertain. The CDR3 totals 15 residues. Trimming took 3 bases from V and 1 from J, leaving 9 bases between them. The V gene's germline CDR1 is MGHRA and CDR2 YSYEKL. CDR3 protein: CASSHLGETNEKLFF. CDR3 DNA sequence: TGCGCCAGCAGCCACTTGGGCGAAACTAATGAAAAACTGTTTTTT.

This clone was counted between two and nine times. The chain employs TRBV18 and TRBJ2-7; TRBD2 matches 9 bases. Germline trimming cut 5 bases from V and 7 bases from J; bases unmatched to any gene: 6. Germline lookup yields CDR1 KGHSH and CDR2 LQKENI. CDR3 length equals 13 residues. The DNA for the CDR3 is TGTGCCAGCTCAACCGGGACTAGCCAGGAGCAGTACTTC. This encodes CASSTGTSQEQYF.

The V and J genes are TRBV11-2 and TRBJ2-5, with no clear D. The CDR3 extends over 13 amino acids. Germline V gives CDR1 SGHAT, CDR2 FQNNGV. V lost 5 bases to trimming and J lost 4 bases, with 11 bases between them. CDR3 bases: TGTGCCAGCAGCCAAGGAGAGAGAGAGACCCAGTACTTC. The encoded protein is CASSQGERETQYF.

The rearrangement links TRBV9 to TRBJ1-2; D is unresolved. The CDR3 totals 14 residues. From germline, CDR1 is SGDLS and CDR2 YYNGEE. V lost 4 bases to trimming and J lost 2 bases, with 12 bases between them. The CDR3 DNA sequence: TGTGCCAGCAGCCTCGATATGGGGAACTATGGCTACACCTTC. Amino acid sequence: CASSLDMGNYGYTF.